This T cell receptor beta chain was obtained from a study of cytomegalovirus exposure and HLA in healthy donors. Amplification used 60 Vbeta primers and 13 Jbeta primers. Clones were sequenced by immunoSEQ multiplex PCR, and TCRdb holds only the in-frame ones, with some missing. This sample has around 92,000 clones; around 80% occur once, and the top ten carry approximately 15%. The sample was PBMCs. The sequence derives from a man in his sixties in good health and CMV-seropositive.

The chain's CDR3 is CASSLQGSYYEQYF. DNA for the CDR3: TGTGCCAGCAGCTTACAGGGATCATACTACGAGCAGTACTTC. The V and J genes are TRBV7-9 and TRBJ2-7; D perhaps matches TRBD1 (5 bases). Germline assignment: CDR1 SEHNR and CDR2 FQNEAQ (reference sequence). The CDR3 has 14 amino acids. V lost 2 bases and J 3 bases, leaving 11 bases between the germline ends.